In this sample, the clone carrying this T cell receptor (beta chain) turned up a few times. Its antigen is unknown. The method was immunoSEQ multiplex PCR; TCRdb's version includes in-frame clones alone and lacks a portion of them. In the table there are some 350,000 clones, over 60% of which are singletons. This sample was taken from a study of cytotoxic CD8 clonotypes in ibrutinib-treated CLL. Study information: Samples averaged approximately 250,000 productive templates and 90,000 to 95,000 productive rearrangements. Whole-study results and caveats: Baseline values of clonality outstripped age-matched healthy donors and followed circulating CD8+ T-cell counts. Rare overall, public clonotypes shrank or held steady under therapy. Sampling times (in sustained-remission versus progressing patients) were not the same.

The sample in question was PBMCs, obtained after 36 months of ibrutinib treatment. This receptor was taken from a human donor with chronic lymphocytic leukemia.

The CDR3 protein is CASSLVEPGYGYTF. Here the CDR3 DNA reads TGCGCCAGCAGCTTGGTGGAGCCGGGCTATGGCTACACCTTC. This chain connects TRBV5-1 to TRBJ1-2; D gene ambiguous. The CDR3 is 14 residues long. Between the trimmed V and J ends, which lost 0 bases and 4 bases, there was a span of 10 bases. Germline CDR1 and CDR2: SGHRS and YFSETQ.